This T cell receptor beta chain was found in a study of cytomegalovirus exposure and HLA in healthy donors. Across the study: The early release's HLA-typed donors yielded roughly 85 million unique TCRs.

The PCR had 60 Vbeta and 13 Jbeta primers. Repertoires were generated with immunoSEQ multiplex PCR, while TCRdb's copy carries only in-frame clones and drops some. The sample carries about 130,000 clones, about 74% recorded once. Unmatched junction bases numbered 10, after V lost 6 bases and J lost 4 bases. Germline-derived CDR1 and CDR2 are MNHNS and SASEGT. The CDR3 totals 15 residues. With regard to this clone: Its antigen remains unknown.

Study-wide points: Among TCR beta chains of equal frequency, HLA-associated ones were more clonally expanded in a later analysis.

The sequence was obtained from a woman aged 60-75 years in good health and CMV-seronegative. The sequenced sample consisted of PBMCs. The chain links TRBV6-1 to TRBJ2-7; 9 bases line up with TRBD1. The CDR3 reads CASSSLGDRVYEQYF. The CDR3 coding sequence is TGTGCCAGCAGCTCCTTGGGGGACAGGGTTTACGAGCAGTACTTC.